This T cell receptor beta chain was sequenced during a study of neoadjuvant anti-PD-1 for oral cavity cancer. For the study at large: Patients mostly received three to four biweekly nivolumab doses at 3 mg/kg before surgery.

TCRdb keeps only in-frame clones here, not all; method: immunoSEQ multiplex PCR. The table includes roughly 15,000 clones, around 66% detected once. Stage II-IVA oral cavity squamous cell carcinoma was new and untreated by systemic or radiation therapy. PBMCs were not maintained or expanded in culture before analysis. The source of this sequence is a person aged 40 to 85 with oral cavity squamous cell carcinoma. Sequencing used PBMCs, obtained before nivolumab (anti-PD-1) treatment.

The CDR3 DNA reads as TGTGCCAGCAGGAGGGCCACAGATACGCAGTATTTT. It translates to CASRRATDTQYF. J is TRBJ2-3 and V is TRBV6-5, with D perhaps matching TRBD2 (5 bases). The CDR3 consists of 12 residues. Trimming stripped 6 bases from V and 2 bases from J, with 6 bases between. Germline CDR1 reads MNHEY; CDR2 reads SVGAGI.